A single sample is the source of the 24 T cell receptor beta chains below, sequenced in a study of blood T cell repertoires in COVID-19. Sequencing was performed with immunoSEQ multiplex PCR; in TCRdb, only in-frame clones are kept and a portion is missing. The sample has 150,000 to 200,000 clones; less than 90% are singletons. Sequencing input: peripheral blood. The source of these receptors is a man aged 65-85 years with active or convalescent COVID-19.

CDR3 nucleotide sequence: TGTGCCTGGATCCAGGGTGGCTATGGCTACACCTTC. It is translated as CAWIQGGYGYTF. The rearrangement uses TRBV30 and TRBJ1-2; perhaps TRBD1 as D (5 bases). The CDR3 contains 12 residues. V was cut by 4 bases and J by 4 bases, with 10 bases left in between. CDR1 is GTSNPN and CDR2 is SVGIG in the germline V gene (reference sequence).

This clone was picked up a small number of times. The genes are TRBV2 and TRBJ2-2, with 8 bases matching TRBD2. With 7 bases clipped from V and 2 bases from J, the junction kept 3 bases outside the gene matches. Germline V CDR1 and CDR2: SNHLY, FYNNEI. The CDR3 is made up of 14 amino acids. The DNA of the CDR3 is TGTGCCAGCAAGGGACTAGTAAACACCGGGGAGCTGTTTTTT. It translates to CASKGLVNTGELFF. The full variable domain, with the rest looked up from reference TRBV2 and TRBJ2-2, is EPEVTQTPSHQVTQMGQEVILRCVPISNHLYFYWYRQILGQKVEFLVSFYNNEISEKSEIFDDQFSVERPDGSNFTLKIRSTKLEDSAMYFCASKGLVNTGELFFGEGSRLTVL.

The chain combines TRBV7-9 with TRBJ1-4; the D gene is possibly TRBD1 (5 bases). The CDR3 runs 13 residues. CDR1 SEHNR and CDR2 FQNEAQ come from the germline V gene (reference sequence). Trimming left V 2 bases short and J 6 bases short, with 7 bases between. DNA of the CDR3: TGTGCCAGCAGCTTACAAGGGGATGAAAAACTGTTTTTT. Translating it yields CASSLQGDEKLFF. Full variable domain (missing parts from reference TRBV7-9 and TRBJ1-4): DTGVSQNPRHKITKRGQNVTFRCDPISEHNRLYWYRQTLGQGPEFLTYFQNEAQLEKSRLLSDRFSAERPKGSFSTLEIQRTEQGDSAMYLCASSLQGDEKLFFGSGTQLSVL.

The CDR3 nucleotides are TGCGCCAGCAGCTCGGGGTTCGGCGAGCAGTACTTC. This codes for CASSSGFGEQYF. This chain connects TRBV5-1 to TRBJ2-7; D is perhaps TRBD2 (5 bases). Trimming took 3 bases from V and 6 from J, leaving 10 bases between them. Germline CDR1 is SGHRS and CDR2 is YFSETQ. The CDR3 is 12 amino acids. Drawing the rest from reference TRBV5-1 and TRBJ2-7, the complete variable domain is KAGVTQTPRYLIKTRGQQVTLSCSPISGHRSVSWYQQTPGQGLQFLFEYFSETQRNKGNFPGRFSGRQFSNSRSEMNVSTLELGDSALYLCASSSGFGEQYFGPGTRLTVT.

The chain has TRBV6-2 or TRBV6-3 and TRBJ2-6, with a weak D call TRBD2 (5 bases). Germline V gives CDR1 MNHEY, CDR2 SVGEGT. The CDR3 length is 18 residues. V lost 0 bases and J 2 bases, leaving 14 bases between the germline ends. The CDR3, as DNA: TGTGCCAGCAGTTACTCGTTCGGACTTCTGACTGGGGCCAACGTCCTGACTTTC. Translating it yields CASSYSFGLLTGANVLTF.

V is TRBV9 and J is TRBJ1-1, with D possibly being TRBD1 (5 bases). The germline V and J ends were trimmed by 0 bases and 4 bases, with 13 bases remaining between them. The CDR3 is 15 amino acids. Germline-derived CDR1 and CDR2 are SGDLS and YYNGEE. The chain's CDR3 is CASSVEPGRLTEAFF. In DNA form, the CDR3 reads TGTGCCAGCAGCGTAGAGCCAGGGCGCCTCACTGAAGCTTTCTTT.

V is TRBV5-1 and J is TRBJ1-1; no definite D call. Germline assignment: CDR1 SGHRS and CDR2 YFSETQ. V lost 0 bases to trimming and J lost 4 bases, with 10 bases between them. This CDR3 is 14 amino acids long. CDR3 loop: CASSLDSPSTEAFF. In DNA, the CDR3 is TGCGCCAGCAGCTTGGACTCGCCAAGCACTGAAGCTTTCTTT.

In this sample, this clone turned up a few times. This chain joins TRBV5-4 and TRBJ2-1, with a tentative D call TRBD2 (5 bases). The CDR3 spans 15 residues. With 1 base removed from V and 6 bases from J, the gap between germline ends came to 14 bases. Per germline, CDR1 SGHNT and CDR2 YYREEE (reference sequence). CDR3 sequence (DNA): TGTGCCAGCAGCTTGAAGAGAGGGAGAGGCAATGAGCAGTTCTTC. This translates into CASSLKRGRGNEQFF.

The chain has TRBV19 and TRBJ1-5, with D unresolved. The germline gives CDR1 LNHDA, CDR2 SQIVND (reference sequence). There are 15 residues in the CDR3. Trimming pared 5 bases from V and 0 bases from J, leaving 11 bases between. As DNA, the CDR3 is TGTGCCAGTAGTCTCCGGGGATATAGCAATCAGCCCCAGCATTTT. This encodes CASSLRGYSNQPQHF.

The V call is TRBV7-2, the J call TRBJ1-5; a weak D match, TRBD1 (5 bases). The V end was cut by 5 bases, the J end by 7 bases, with 12 bases between. This CDR3 is built from 13 residues. Germline V gives CDR1 SGHTA, CDR2 FQGNSA. In nucleotides, the CDR3 is TGTGCCAGCAGCACCCAGGGCGACCAGCCCCAGCATTTT. Its translation is CASSTQGDQPQHF.

This chain links TRBV7-2 with TRBJ2-7, with D perhaps matching TRBD2 (6 bases). Germline V lookup: CDR1 SGHTA, CDR2 FQGNSA. V was clipped by 6 bases and J by 6 bases, with 24 bases between them. The length of the CDR3 is 16 residues. The CDR3 nucleotides are TGTGCCAGCAGACGAGTGGGGACTCAGGGAGGTGGCGAGCAGTACTTC. Its protein is CASRRVGTQGGGEQYF.

The CDR3 coding sequence is TGTGCCAGCACCCTAAGATGGGGCATAACCTACGAGCAGTACTTC. It yields the protein CASTLRWGITYEQYF. The J gene is TRBJ2-7, the V gene TRBV27; D may be TRBD1 (5 bases). V gave up 7 bases and J gave up 2 bases, with 18 bases separating them. Germline lookup yields CDR1 MNHEY and CDR2 SMNVEV (reference sequence). CDR3 size: 15 residues.

This chain joins TRBV24-1 and TRBJ2-5; D uncertain. Germline lookup yields CDR1 KGHDR and CDR2 SFDVKD. CDR3 length equals 14 residues. Trimming shortened V by 4 bases and J by 1 base, and 9 bases separated the two germline ends. In DNA form, the CDR3 reads TGTGCCACCAGTGACCCTCCCCCCCAAGAGACCCAGTACTTC. It encodes CATSDPPPQETQYF.

The chain links TRBV28 to TRBJ1-4; D not resolved. V was trimmed by 7 bases and J by 5 bases, leaving 8 bases between them. This CDR3 region has 12 residues. The germline gives CDR1 MDHEN, CDR2 SYDVKM. CDR3: CASMTGNEKLFF. As DNA, the CDR3 is TGTGCCAGCATGACTGGCAATGAAAAACTGTTTTTT. The whole variable domain, filled in from reference TRBV28 and TRBJ1-4, reads DVKVTQSSRYLVKRTGEKVFLECVQDMDHENMFWYRQDPGLGLRLIYFSYDVKMKEKGDIPEGYSVSREKKERFSLILESASTNQTSMYLCASMTGNEKLFFGSGTQLSVL.

The chain links TRBV18 to TRBJ1-1; 12 bases are shared with TRBD1. With V trimmed by 5 bases and J by 4 bases, 8 bases remained unmatched. Per germline, CDR1 KGHSH and CDR2 LQKENI. This CDR3 is built from 16 residues. CDR3 residues: CASSRDRGLSGTEAFF. In nucleotides, the CDR3 is TGTGCCAGCTCAAGGGACAGGGGGCTGTCGGGCACTGAAGCTTTCTTT.

The chain is built from TRBV27 and TRBJ1-4, with 9 bases fitting TRBD1. Germline CDR1 MNHEY, CDR2 SMNVEV (reference sequence). The trim removed 7 bases at V and 7 bases at J, leaving 7 bases unmatched. This CDR3 region has 14 residues. The CDR3 bases are TGTGCCAGCAAAACAGGGGGCGGGAGTGAAAAACTGTTTTTT. Amino acids: CASKTGGGSEKLFF.

This clone appeared a few times. The rearrangement links TRBV18 to TRBJ2-7, with unresolved D. Germline CDR1 KGHSH, CDR2 LQKENI. V was shortened by 4 bases and J by 1 base, with 11 bases between the two germline ends. This CDR3 has 14 residues. CDR3 region: CASSLTRDSYEQYF. The CDR3 DNA sequence: TGTGCCAGCTCACTTACCCGAGATTCCTACGAGCAGTACTTC.

V gene TRBV6-5 combines with J gene TRBJ2-1; TRBD2 aligns across 12 bases. Germline V gives CDR1 MNHEY, CDR2 SVGAGI. The CDR3 totals 15 residues. Germline trimming cut 7 bases from V and 8 bases from J; bases unmatched to any gene: 9. This chain's CDR3 is CASNGLAGTVDEQFF. Here the CDR3 DNA reads TGTGCCAGCAATGGACTAGCGGGAACGGTCGATGAGCAGTTCTTC.

The V call is TRBV11-3, the J call TRBJ1-1; D uncertain. CDR3 length: 12 residues. Trimming pared 1 base from V and 3 bases from J, leaving 3 bases between. Germline loops: CDR1 SGHNT, CDR2 YENEEA. CDR3 region: CASSLGHTEAFF. Here the CDR3 DNA reads TGTGCCAGCAGCTTAGGGCACACTGAAGCTTTCTTT.

This clone was detected only once. The chain has TRBV4-3 and TRBJ2-3; 10 nucleotides agree with TRBD2. CDR1 is LGHNA, CDR2 YSLEER, per germline. This CDR3 is 17 amino acids long. Germline trimming cut 5 bases from V and 2 bases from J; bases unmatched to any gene: 10. CDR3 residues: CASSAGPLAGDTDTQYF. CDR3 sequence (DNA): TGCGCCAGCAGCGCCGGCCCCCTAGCGGGGGACACAGATACGCAGTATTTT.

There are a few counts of this clone. The chain employs TRBV19 and TRBJ2-1; TRBD1 might be the D (6 bases). With 5 bases removed from V and 0 bases from J, the gap between germline ends came to 14 bases. Germline V gene data show CDR1 as LNHDA and CDR2 as SQIVND (reference sequence). The CDR3 totals 16 residues. The CDR3, as DNA: TGTGCCAGTAGTGCCATGACAGGAGCCTCCTACAATGAGCAGTTCTTC. Protein sequence: CASSAMTGASYNEQFF.

This chain uses TRBV20-1 with TRBJ1-1, with D unresolved. Per germline, CDR1 DFQATT and CDR2 SNEGSKA (reference sequence). V lost 3 bases, J lost 7 bases, and 6 bases lay in between. This CDR3 has 10 amino acids. The CDR3 DNA follows: TGCAGTGCTAGGCGTTATGAAGCTTTCTTT. Translating gives CSARRYEAFF.

The chain carries TRBV7-2 and TRBJ2-1; 13 bases fit TRBD2. The V segment lost 4 bases and the J segment 6 bases; nucleotides outside the gene matches: 9. The CDR3 consists of 17 residues. Per germline, CDR1 SGHTA and CDR2 FQGNSA. This CDR3 reads CASSSRTSGSLSNEQFF. For the CDR3, the DNA is TGTGCCAGCAGCTCCCGGACTAGCGGGAGCCTATCCAATGAGCAGTTCTTC.

A single count supports this clone. The chain employs TRBV6-2 or TRBV6-3 and TRBJ1-1; TRBD1 matches 7 bases. There are 15 residues in the CDR3. Trimming at V came to 6 bases and at J to 1 base, leaving 8 bases not matched to a gene. CDR1 is MNHEY, CDR2 SVGEGT, per germline. The CDR3 region is CASSRQGMWNTEAFF. The DNA of the CDR3 is TGTGCCAGCAGCCGACAGGGAATGTGGAACACTGAAGCTTTCTTT.